The entry below describes one T cell receptor beta chain. Its antigen is not identified. Once obtained from cultured CD4+ T cells, the DNA was sequenced using the Oncomine TCR Beta short-read assay. Each CDR3 protein gets one entry after TCRdb re-called the PCR reads with MiXCR. The repertoire has 20,000 or so distinct CDR3 sequences, 45% to 60% of them found once; the top ten carry 9% to 10%. The data are from a study of vaccination and CD4 T cells after COVID-19. In the study overall: Collection of post-vaccine samples followed dose two by a median about 72 days, spanning a range of 14 to 241.

As for treatment: approximately 10-day PBMC culture with coronavirus spike peptide pools or control peptides (ViraFEST assay). Study conclusions and caveats: Spike mono-reactivity was shown by 304 of 307 vaccine-specific clones in convalescent patients.

Germline-derived CDR1 and CDR2 are SGHTA and FQGNSA. CDR3 length: 15 amino acids. V was pared by 1 base and J by 1 base, with 10 bases between. This TCR came from a human donor who had recovered from COVID-19. Sequencing was performed on CD4+ T cells from blood, cultured in vitro, taken after SARS-CoV-2 vaccination. The chain couples TRBV7-2 to TRBJ2-5, with D possibly TRBD1 on 5 matching bases. CDR3 amino acids: CASSLVGQSQETQYF. The CDR3 DNA reads as TGTGCCAGCAGCTTAGTGGGGCAGTCCCAAGAGACCCAGTACTTC.